This T cell receptor (beta chain) originates from a study of T cell changes during pregnancy in multiple sclerosis. Some clones are missing from TCRdb's copy, which holds only in-frame ones; the method was immunoSEQ multiplex PCR. The sample has some 85,000 clones; around 95% are singletons. The TCR originated in a female donor in good health, enrolled as a control in a pregnancy study. Sample: peripheral blood, taken in the second trimester of pregnancy.

The CDR3 protein is CASSFQRGTDTQYF. The CDR3 region has the DNA TGTGCCAGCAGTTTTCAGCGGGGAACAGATACGCAGTATTTT. The chain links TRBV6-5 to TRBJ2-3; the match to TRBD2 covers 7 bases. The V segment lost 4 bases and the J segment 3 bases; nucleotides outside the gene matches: 4. The CDR3 is 14 residues long. The germline gives CDR1 MNHEY, CDR2 SVGAGI.